Listed below are T cell receptor beta chains from one sample, sequenced in a study of T cell responses to AZD1222 COVID-19 vaccine. TCRdb's copy holds only in-frame clones and misses some; the assay was immunoSEQ multiplex PCR. The sample yields over 100,000 clones, roughly 86% seen once. Sequenced here: peripheral blood, sampled on day 0 of AZD1222 vaccination. The receptors were gathered from an adult in good health. Each CDR3 is given with its conserved first and last residue. D genes are given only for firm matches. Size is omitted from some rows. Given values are once, few, many or a class for expanded clones.

. TRBJ1-2 TRBD1 TRBV15 CATSRDRGNYGYTF TGTGCCACCAGCAGGGACAGGGGCAACTATGGCTACACCTTC
. TRBJ1-4 . TRBV30 CAWSQSGVVELFF TGTGCCTGGAGTCAGTCAGGGGTGGTGGAACTGTTTTTT
. TRBJ1-2 . TRBV6-5 CASSYGGENNYGYTF TGTGCCAGCAGTTACGGGGGGGAAAATAACTATGGCTACACCTTC
once TRBJ1-4 . TRBV13 CASSPSGGSRKLFF TGTGCCAGCAGCCCGTCTGGGGGTTCTAGAAAACTGTTTTTT
. TRBJ2-7 TRBD2 TRBV27 CASSLLGEGRGYEQYF TGTGCCAGCAGTTTATTGGGGGAGGGCCGAGGCTACGAGCAGTACTTC
. TRBJ2-5 . TRBV6-5 CASRKMEGNDETQYF TGTGCCAGCAGAAAAATGGAGGGTAACGACGAGACCCAGTACTTC
. TRBJ1-2 . TRBV4-1 CASSQDGQGLGYGYTF TGCGCCAGCAGCCAAGATGGGCAGGGGCTCGGGTATGGCTACACCTTC
. TRBJ1-2 TRBD1 TRBV7-2 CASSPRQGESRYGYTF TGTGCCAGCAGCCCGCGACAGGGGGAATCCCGGTATGGCTACACCTTC
. TRBJ2-7 . TRBV5-1 CASSLAEGQNEQYF TGCGCCAGCAGCTTGGCGGAGGGGCAAAACGAGCAGTACTTC
. TRBJ1-6 . TRBV12-3/TRBV12-4 CASSLPQAPLHF TGTGCCAGCAGTTTACCGCAGGCGCCCCTCCACTTT
. TRBJ2-3 TRBD2 TRBV5-1 CASSFSGRPGTDTQYF TGCGCCAGCAGCTTTAGCGGGAGGCCTGGCACAGATACGCAGTATTTT